This T cell receptor (beta chain) was sequenced in a study of response to subunit inactivated influenza vaccine. Whole-study findings and limits: Researchers suggested that each seasonal influenza vaccination recruits few new T cells.

Regarding this clonotype: No antigen is known for it.

This CDR3 has 13 residues. Germline assignment: CDR1 MNHEY and CDR2 SVGEGT. Germline trimming cut 6 bases from V and 15 bases from J; bases unmatched to any gene: 13. In TCRdb, the RT-PCR reads were re-called with MiXCR into one record per CDR3 protein. The sample records roughly 500,000 distinct CDR3 sequences, about 25% being singletons. The chain carries TRBV6-2 or TRBV6-3 and TRBJ2-1; TRBD2 agrees at 8 bases. The receptor was isolated from a man aged 45 to 65 who received an inactivated influenza vaccine. The sequences come from CD4+ T cells sorted from PBMCs, collected around 5 days after vaccination. CDR3 protein: CASRANSGTSRFF. The CDR3 DNA is TGTGCCAGCAGAGCGAATTCCGGGACTAGTAGGTTCTTC.